These 9 T cell receptor beta chains were sequenced from one sample in a study of blood T cells in healthy people across ages. A sample-barcoded 5' primer and a J-beta primer mix were used in a second PCR of roughly 6 to 12 cycles. TCRdb passed the 5' RACE reads through MiXCR, listing each CDR3 protein once. The table shows 1.5 million or so distinct CDR3 sequences, with 42% occurring only once. Sequencing was performed on blood. These receptor sequences come from a young woman in good health.

The chain is built from TRBV11-2 and TRBJ2-5; 8 nucleotides agree with TRBD2. TRBJ2-7 explains the end of the DNA better; the J call may be wrong. CDR3 length: 16 residues. Looked up from germline, CDR1 is SGHAT and CDR2 is FQNNGV. The CDR3 reads CASRSPGGAWYDEQYF. CDR3 in DNA: TGTGCCAGTAGATCCCCGGGGGGGGCATGGTATGACGAGCAGTACTTC.

The V call is TRBV20-1, the J call TRBJ1-6, with D perhaps TRBD1 (5 bases). The length of the CDR3 is 14 residues. Germline V lookup: CDR1 DFQATT, CDR2 SNEGSKA (reference sequence). Trimming shortened V by 8 bases and J by 8 bases, and 19 bases separated the two germline ends. Here the CDR3 DNA reads TGCAGTACAAGCCCGGGGGGAAGTGATTCACCCCTCCACTTT. Translating it yields CSTSPGGSDSPLHF.

The chain carries TRBV3-1 and TRBJ2-4; TRBD2 is a possible D gene (6 bases). V lost 4 bases and J 7 bases, leaving 14 bases between the germline ends. Germline V gene data show CDR1 as LGHDT and CDR2 as YNNKEL (reference sequence). The CDR3 spans 14 residues. The CDR3 loop reads CASSLTGAVNIQYF. The CDR3 nucleotides read TGTGCCAGCAGCCTTACGGGAGCGGTGAACATTCAGTACTTC.

This clonotype appeared a few times. The rearrangement uses TRBV7-9 and TRBJ1-2; TRBD1 aligns across 12 bases. The V gene end was trimmed by 5 bases and the J gene end by 6 bases; junction bases not matched to a gene: 10. The germline gives CDR1 SEHNR, CDR2 FQNEAQ (reference sequence). The CDR3 covers 16 residues. The CDR3 nucleotides are TGTGCCAGCAGCCTAGAGGGACAGGGGGCAAGGAATGGCTACACCTTC. Translated: CASSLEGQGARNGYTF.

The rearrangement links TRBV12-5 to TRBJ1-4; a weak D match, TRBD1 (5 bases). Germline CDR1 and CDR2: LGHNT and FRNRAP. Trimming stripped 6 bases from V and 8 bases from J, with 16 bases between. The CDR3 contains 14 residues. The CDR3 DNA follows: TGTGCTAGTGGCCCTGGGGGGTCCCAGGAAAAACTGTTTTTT. Encoded protein: CASGPGGSQEKLFF. The full variable domain, in which reference TRBV12-5 and TRBJ1-4 provide the parts outside the CDR3, is DARVTQTPRHKVTEMGQEVTMRCQPILGHNTVFWYRQTMMQGLELLAYFRNRAPLDDSGMPKDRFSAEMPDATLATLKIQPSEPRDSAVYFCASGPGGSQEKLFFGSGTQLSVL.

The chain is built from TRBV19 and TRBJ2-7, with TRBD2 matching 7 bases. Germline-derived CDR1 and CDR2 are LNHDA and SQIVND (reference sequence). The V and J ends lost 7 bases and 5 bases, in that order; junction bases with no gene match: 8. The CDR3 loop spans 13 amino acids. The CDR3 DNA reads TGTGCCAGTACGCCGGGAGGCTCGCACGAGCAGTACTTC. It encodes CASTPGGSHEQYF.

This clonotype has more than one count but fewer than ten. CDR3: CASSLERERYNEQFF. CDR3 in DNA: TGTGCCAGCAGCTTAGAGCGGGAGAGATACAATGAGCAGTTCTTC. The chain joins TRBV7-2 to TRBJ2-1, with TRBD2 identical over 8 bases. The CDR3 totals 15 residues. V dropped 1 base and J dropped 4; count of bases not matched to a gene: 3. Per germline, CDR1 SGHTA and CDR2 FQGNSA.

This sequence joins TRBV18 and TRBJ1-1, with 8 bases matching TRBD1. The length of the CDR3 is 19 residues. The trim removed 6 bases at V and 7 bases at J, leaving 25 bases unmatched. Germline V CDR1 and CDR2: KGHSH, LQKENI. The CDR3: CASSKTGEVSTVSTSEAFF. The CDR3 DNA follows: TGTGCCAGCTCGAAGACAGGGGAGGTGTCGACGGTTTCCACCAGTGAAGCTTTCTTT.

The rearrangement uses TRBV6-7 and TRBJ2-3; TRBD2 matches at 11 bases. TRBV6-7 is sorted into the ORF group, with uncertain function. Trimming cost V 0 bases and J 7 bases; bases outside gene matches: 9. This CDR3 is 17 amino acids long. CDR3: CASSYSALAGGQNTQYF. CDR3 nucleotide sequence: TGTGCCAGCAGTTACTCTGCCTTAGCGGGGGGGCAAAATACGCAGTATTTT.